Below are 9 T cell receptor beta chains sequenced from a single sample in a study of T cell repertoires in cytomegalovirus infection (dated by TCRdb to the late 2010s). The treatment or condition label for this specimen denotes: in vitro stimulation with specific CMV peptide epitopes to enrich CMV-specific T cells. No antigen has been assigned to these receptors. Reads for this sample came from an Illumina HiSeq 1500. The public reads were reanalyzed by TCRdb: fastp trimming at Q25, MiXCR alignment, in-frame beta chains only. Identical CDR3 proteins give one entry, which carries the most common genes and DNA. This sample lists some 920,000 distinct CDR3 sequences; roughly 31% were detected once. In total, the top ten clones hold roughly an eighth of the sample. The sample here was cultured CD8+ T cells from PBMCs, taken from culture after CMV antigen stimulation. The receptor source for this set is a human donor in good health (CMV status not recorded). Some clones in this sample may be carry-over from other donors' samples.

A few counts support this clonotype. The V call is TRBV28, the J call TRBJ2-7; D is possibly TRBD1 or TRBD2 (5 bases each). The length of the CDR3 is 16 residues. The ends were cut back, 6 bases at V and 5 bases at J, with 23 bases in the middle. Germline CDR1 reads MDHEN; CDR2 reads SYDVKM. The CDR3 nucleotides are TGTGCCAGCAGGACTGGGTCCGCAGTGGGGGTGGACGAGCAGTACGTC. Its translation: CASRTGSAVGVDEQYV.

The V call is TRBV11-1, the J call TRBJ2-7; 8 bases agree with TRBD1. The CDR3 consists of 14 residues. The V gene's germline CDR1 is SGHAT and CDR2 FQDESV (reference sequence). Losses at the gene ends were 3 bases for V and 1 base for J; bases not matched to a gene: 2. The CDR3 region is CASSFGQGSYEQYV. The CDR3 nucleotides read TGTGCCAGCAGCTTTGGACAGGGTTCCTACGAGCAGTACGTC.

This chain uses TRBV12-3 or TRBV12-4 with TRBJ1-5, with D unresolved. The CDR3 loop spans 14 amino acids. Trimming cost V 7 bases and J 3 bases, with 13 bases left between them. Here the CDR3 reads CASNEEGDNQPQHF. Here the CDR3 DNA reads TGTGCCAGCAACGAAGAGGGAGACAATCAGCCCCAGCATTTT.

V usage is TRBV6-1 and J usage is TRBJ2-7; D possibly matches TRBD1 or TRBD2 (5 bases each). The CDR3 is 16 residues long. Trimming shortened V by 4 bases and J by 1 base, and 17 bases separated the two germline ends. The germline V gene encodes CDR1 MNHNS and CDR2 SASEGT. In nucleotides, the CDR3 is TGTGCCAGCAGTGGCTGGGACCTCCCCAATTCCTACGAGCAGTACGTC. This codes for CASSGWDLPNSYEQYV.

This clonotype has ten or more counts. The chain couples TRBV7-8 to TRBJ2-7; D uncertain. V lost 6 bases and J lost 0, with 12 bases in between. CDR1 is SGHVS and CDR2 is FQNEAQ in the germline V gene. This CDR3 has 14 amino acids. CDR3 sequence reads: CASSQERSSYEQYV. CDR3 bases: TGTGCCAGCAGTCAAGAACGAAGCTCCTACGAGCAGTACGTC.

CDR3 residues: CASSGRTGAYNEQFF. DNA of the CDR3: TGTGCCAGCAGTGGAAGGACAGGGGCCTACAATGAGCAGTTCTTC. The J gene is TRBJ2-1, the V gene TRBV27; 9 bases map to TRBD1. The germline CDR1 and CDR2 sequences are MNHEY and SMNVEV (reference sequence). J was trimmed by 2 bases and V by 5 bases; bases with no gene match: 4. The CDR3 consists of 15 residues.

This clonotype has just a few counts. The CDR3 nucleotides read TGTGCCAGCAGCGTAGTCGGACAGGCGGATGGCTACACCTTC. It codes for CASSVVGQADGYTF. This chain connects TRBV9 to TRBJ1-2, with 7 bases lining up with TRBD1. The V and J ends lost 0 bases and 6 bases, in that order; junction bases with no gene match: 5. The CDR3 length is 14 residues. Germline-derived CDR1 and CDR2 are SGDLS and YYNGEE.

In this sample, this clonotype turned up a few times. The chain carries TRBV6-1 and TRBJ2-1; D remains unclear. Trimming took off 8 bases at V and 6 bases at J, with 8 bases between the two ends. The CDR3 is 11 residues long. Germline values: CDR1 MNHNS, CDR2 SASEGT. The CDR3 spells CASSSINEQFF. The CDR3 DNA reads TGTGCCAGCTCCTCTATCAATGAGCAGTTCTTC.

This clonotype was counted a few times. Here the CDR3 DNA reads TGTGCCAGCAGTGAAGGACAGGGTTACAATGAGCAGTTCTTC. It yields the protein CASSEGQGYNEQFF. This chain joins TRBV27 and TRBJ2-1; 8 nucleotides align to TRBD1. This CDR3 is built from 14 residues. V shed 5 bases, J shed 4 bases, and the junction held 4 bases outside the gene matches. The germline gives CDR1 MNHEY, CDR2 SMNVEV (reference sequence).